This T cell receptor (beta chain) was documented in a study of T cells after yellow fever vaccination. Comments on this clonotype: Antigen unknown.

Universal primer sites and UMIs were introduced during 5'RACE template-switching synthesis of TCR cDNA. One entry per CDR3 protein, called by TCRdb with MiXCR from the 5' RACE reads. This sample has hundreds of thousands of distinct CDR3 sequences, with 21% found just once. V trimming: 9 bases; J trimming: 2 bases; junction bases outside the gene matches: 13. Germline V gene data show CDR1 as ENHRY and CDR2 as SYGVKD. The CDR3 length is 15 residues. Points from the study as a whole: Subsequent to the booster, the majority of primary-vaccination clones reappeared (around 97% CD4, about 90% CD8).

J is TRBJ2-7 and V is TRBV10-3; 7 bases are shared with TRBD1. This TCR was sampled from a man between 18 and 35 years old who received the YFV17D yellow fever vaccine. This specimen was PBMCs, taken around 3 weeks after the first yellow fever vaccination. The CDR3 sequence is CAIQQDRDSTYEQYF. Here the CDR3 DNA reads TGTGCCATACAACAAGACCGGGACAGTACCTACGAGCAGTACTTC.